A single sample is the source of the 22 T cell receptor beta chains below, sequenced in a study of neoadjuvant anti-PD-1 for oral cavity cancer. TCRdb's table, derived via immunoSEQ multiplex PCR, lists solely in-frame clones and lacks some. The table includes over 5,500 clones, 74% detected once. Sequencing was performed on PBMCs, taken before nivolumab (anti-PD-1) treatment. The receptors shown here come from a person aged 40 to 85 with oral cavity squamous cell carcinoma.

The gene calls are TRBV28 and TRBJ1-2, with D hard to call. This CDR3 is built from 13 residues. Trimming left V 4 bases short and J 4 bases short, with 10 bases between. Germline V gene data show CDR1 as MDHEN and CDR2 as SYDVKM. Here the CDR3 reads CASSWRRRYGYTF. The CDR3 DNA follows: TGTGCCAGCAGTTGGAGGCGCCGCTATGGCTACACCTTC.

This chain links TRBV5-4 with TRBJ2-1; D possibly corresponds to TRBD1 (6 bases). V was pared by 0 bases and J by 8 bases, with 15 bases between. The CDR3 runs 15 residues. The germline V gene has CDR1 SGHNT and CDR2 YYREEE (reference sequence). The chain's CDR3 is CASSLGSDRLYEQFF. The DNA of the CDR3 is TGTGCCAGCAGCTTGGGATCCGACAGGCTCTATGAGCAGTTCTTC.

This sequence joins TRBV10-3 and TRBJ1-2, with TRBD1 identical over 7 bases. CDR3 length: 17 residues. Germline CDR1 is ENHRY and CDR2 is SYGVKD. With 0 bases clipped from V and 4 bases from J, the junction kept 11 bases outside the gene matches. The DNA for the CDR3 is TGTGCCATCAGTGAGTCAGGGACAGACAAAGTAACCTATGGCTACACCTTC. Protein sequence: CAISESGTDKVTYGYTF.

In this sample, this clone turned up a few times. The J gene is TRBJ1-1, the V gene TRBV2; D gene ambiguous. The CDR3 has 12 amino acids. In germline, CDR1 is SNHLY, CDR2 FYNNEI. Trimming took 6 bases from V and 4 from J, leaving 9 bases between them. The CDR3 region is CASSDSSTEAFF. The CDR3 DNA follows: TGTGCCAGCAGCGATAGTAGCACTGAAGCTTTCTTT.

This clone was recorded a few times. The chain links TRBV6-6 to TRBJ2-7, with 10 bases aligning to TRBD2. CDR1 and CDR2 (germline): MNHNY, SVGAGI (reference sequence). V was clipped by 6 bases and J by 7 bases; unmatched bases: 9. The CDR3 length is 14 residues. The chain's CDR3 is CASRRAGGQEEQYF. DNA for the CDR3: TGTGCCAGCAGGCGAGCGGGGGGGCAGGAGGAGCAGTACTTC.

The rearrangement joins TRBV21-1 to TRBJ1-2; the table's TRBD1 call for D was not verified on the DNA. TRBV21-1 is shown as a pseudogene. The CDR3 has 14 residues. DNA of the CDR3: TGTGCCAGCAGCACCCGACAGACCAACTATGGCTACACCTTC. This encodes CASSTRQTNYGYTF.

Here the CDR3 reads CASSVEGADTQYF. The CDR3 region has the DNA TGTGCCAGCAGCGTGGAGGGGGCAGATACGCAGTATTTT. This chain joins TRBV9 and TRBJ2-3; D is possibly TRBD1 or TRBD2 (6 bases each). V dropped 2 bases and J dropped 4 bases, with 8 bases sitting between them. The CDR3 has 13 residues. CDR1 is SGDLS, CDR2 YYNGEE, per germline.

This clone showed up just a few times. The rearrangement uses TRBV2 and TRBJ1-2; D ambiguous. The V end lost 6 bases, the J end lost 3 bases, and 17 bases lay between the germline ends. Germline V gene data show CDR1 as SNHLY and CDR2 as FYNNEI. This CDR3 region has 15 residues. CDR3 nucleotides: TGTGCCAGCAGCGCAGGACGCCTAAACCACTATGGCTACACCTTC. Its translation is CASSAGRLNHYGYTF.

The chain recombines TRBV5-6 with TRBJ1-2; D is unresolved. The ends were cut back, 2 bases at V and 3 bases at J, with 14 bases in the middle. This CDR3 has 15 residues. Germline V gives CDR1 SGHDT, CDR2 YYEEEE. Written as DNA, the CDR3 is TGTGCCAGCAGCTTAATCAGTCTGGACTACTATGGCTACACCTTC. This gives the protein CASSLISLDYYGYTF.

This rearrangement joins TRBV7-2 to TRBJ1-3, with unresolved D. Germline assignment: CDR1 SGHTA and CDR2 FQGNSA. Trimming removed 1 base from V and 0 bases from J, with 13 bases in between. The CDR3 loop spans 17 amino acids. CDR3 protein: CASSLESGVGSGNTIYF. The CDR3 DNA reads as TGTGCCAGCAGCTTAGAGAGCGGGGTCGGCTCTGGAAACACCATATATTTT.

This chain uses TRBV4-2 with TRBJ1-2; tentative D call: TRBD1 (5 bases). From germline, CDR1 is LGHNA and CDR2 YNFKEQ. V was pared by 0 bases and J by 8 bases, with 13 bases between. This CDR3 region has 14 residues. The CDR3: CASSQDRGVGGYTF. The CDR3 region has the DNA TGTGCCAGCAGCCAAGATCGGGGGGTAGGAGGCTACACCTTC.

The rearrangement joins TRBV7-2 to TRBJ2-7; TRBD1 matches at 9 bases. V was clipped by 5 bases and J by 3 bases; unmatched bases: 5. CDR3 length: 14 residues. Germline V gives CDR1 SGHTA, CDR2 FQGNSA. The CDR3 DNA reads as TGTGCCAGCAGCCACCGGGACAGGGACTACGAGCAGTACTTC. This gives the protein CASSHRDRDYEQYF.

Of note for this clone: The junction departs from the called germline gene at one end, perhaps through a read error. The sample has other DNA sequences that encode this CDR3 too. The CDR3 loop is CASSGGASYEQYF. Here the CDR3 DNA reads TGTGCCAGCAGCGGAGGGGCTTCCTACGAGCAATACTTC. The rearrangement links TRBV5-5 to TRBJ2-7; D might be TRBD2 (6 bases). CDR3 length: 13 residues. Looked up from germline, CDR1 is SGHKS and CDR2 is YYEKEE (reference sequence).

This chain links TRBV9 with TRBJ1-3; no clear D. This CDR3 contains 14 residues. The germline V gene has CDR1 SGDLS and CDR2 YYNGEE. V was shortened by 0 bases and J by 2 bases, with 6 bases between the two germline ends. CDR3 nucleotide sequence: TGTGCCAGCAGCGTAGACTTGCCTGGAAACACCATATATTTT. Translated, it gives CASSVDLPGNTIYF. The whole variable domain, remainder taken from reference TRBV9 and TRBJ1-3, is DSGVTQTPKHLITATGQRVTLRCSPRSGDLSVYWYQQSLDQGLQFLIQYYNGEERAKGNILERFSAQQFPDLHSELNLSSLELGDSALYFCASSVDLPGNTIYFGEGSWLTVV.

This clone was seen a single time. Written as DNA, the CDR3 is TGTGCCAGCACCTCGGGGGACATCGATTCACCCCTCCACTTT. It encodes CASTSGDIDSPLHF. V is TRBV5-5 and J is TRBJ1-6; D might be TRBD1 (6 bases). The length of the CDR3 is 14 residues. V was cut by 6 bases and J by 8 bases, with 15 bases left in between. Germline V gene lookup returns CDR1 SGHKS and CDR2 YYEKEE (reference sequence).

Points on this clone: At the DNA level, this CDR3 is encoded by other sequences in the same sample as well. CDR3: CASSVTGSGEKLFF. The CDR3 DNA is TGTGCCAGTAGCGTGACAGGGTCGGGCGAAAAACTGTTTTTT. This chain connects TRBV5-6 to TRBJ1-4; 7 bases are shared with TRBD1. J lost 8 bases, V lost 8 bases, and 12 bases had no gene match. The CDR3 extends over 14 amino acids. CDR1 is SGHDT, CDR2 YYEEEE, per germline.

The rearrangement links TRBV28 to TRBJ1-1, with no clear D. The CDR3 contains 11 residues. Germline V CDR1 and CDR2: MDHEN, SYDVKM. V lost 5 bases to trimming and J lost 7 bases, with 8 bases between them. In DNA form, the CDR3 reads TGTGCCAGCAGTCTTTTTTATGAAGCTTTCTTT. It codes for CASSLFYEAFF.

V gene TRBV6-5 combines with J gene TRBJ1-2; D is possibly TRBD1 (6 bases). Trimming left V 6 bases short and J 7 bases short, with 15 bases between. Germline CDR1 MNHEY, CDR2 SVGAGI. CDR3 size: 13 residues. In DNA form, the CDR3 reads TGTGCCAGCAGATGGGGGGCTGGGGGTGGCTACACCTTC. Encoded protein: CASRWGAGGGYTF.

This clone was counted between two and nine times. The genes are TRBV27 and TRBJ1-4; 10 nucleotides agree with TRBD1. Trimming removed 6 bases from V and 4 bases from J; junction bases left unmatched: 5. The length of the CDR3 is 15 residues. Germline V CDR1 and CDR2: MNHEY, SMNVEV (reference sequence). DNA for the CDR3: TGTGCCAGCAGACCTGGGACAGGGGTTAATGAAAAACTGTTTTTT. It specifies CASRPGTGVNEKLFF. Full variable domain (missing parts from reference TRBV27 and TRBJ1-4): EAQVTQNPRYLITVTGKKLTVTCSQNMNHEYMSWYRQDPGLGLRQIYYSMNVEVTDKGDVPEGYKVSRKEKRNFPLILESPSPNQTSLYFCASRPGTGVNEKLFFGSGTQLSVL.

V is TRBV5-1 and J is TRBJ1-1; the D is unclear. Trimming shortened V by 0 bases and J by 0 bases, and 3 bases separated the two germline ends. The germline CDR1 and CDR2 sequences are SGHRS and YFSETQ. CDR3 length: 13 amino acids. As DNA, the CDR3 is TGCGCCAGCAGCTTGGATATGAACACTGAAGCTTTCTTT. Its translation: CASSLDMNTEAFF. Filled out from reference TRBV5-1 and TRBJ1-1, the complete variable domain reads KAGVTQTPRYLIKTRGQQVTLSCSPISGHRSVSWYQQTPGQGLQFLFEYFSETQRNKGNFPGRFSGRQFSNSRSEMNVSTLELGDSALYLCASSLDMNTEAFFGQGTRLTVV.

This chain connects TRBV7-9 to TRBJ2-2; D might be TRBD1 or TRBD2, each matching 5 bases. The CDR3 spans 15 residues. Germline loops: CDR1 SEHNR, CDR2 FQNEAQ (reference sequence). The ends were cut back, 3 bases at V and 7 bases at J, with 15 bases in the middle. CDR3 sequence: CASSLGDPFFGELFF. The CDR3 coding sequence is TGTGCCAGCAGCTTGGGGGACCCCTTCTTCGGGGAGCTGTTTTTT.

The J gene is TRBJ1-1, the V gene TRBV2; D not certain. The CDR3 consists of 14 residues. V lost 5 bases, J lost 0 bases, and 10 bases lay in between. From germline, CDR1 is SNHLY and CDR2 FYNNEI. CDR3 nucleotide sequence: TGTGCCAGCAGTCCATCGGCCGTGAACACTGAAGCTTTCTTT. Its translation: CASSPSAVNTEAFF.